One and the same sample provided the 9 T cell receptor beta chains below, sequenced in a study of blood T cells in healthy people across ages. Primed by a sample-barcoded 5' primer and a J-beta primer mix, a second PCR proceeded for roughly 6 to 12 cycles. TCRdb fed the 5' RACE reads into MiXCR, producing one record per CDR3 protein. The data hold approximately 1.5 million distinct CDR3 sequences, with about 31% observed a single time. The sample comprised blood. Every receptor here comes from a young woman in good health.

This clonotype has only a few counts. The chain links TRBV9 to TRBJ1-2; D unclear. Germline V CDR1 and CDR2: SGDLS, YYNGEE. This CDR3 contains 10 residues. V was pared by 3 bases and J by 10 bases, with 7 bases between. CDR3 sequence: CASSAVDYTF. The CDR3 nucleotides read TGTGCCAGCAGCGCGGTGGACTACACCTTC.

This clonotype occurred a few times. DNA for the CDR3: TGCAGTGCTCTCGTCGGGACTACCGGGGAGCTGTTTTTT. Protein sequence: CSALVGTTGELFF. This chain uses TRBV20-1 with TRBJ2-2; D is perhaps TRBD2 (6 bases). The V end lost 5 bases, the J end lost 5 bases, and 12 bases lay between the germline ends. The CDR3 has 13 amino acids. In germline, CDR1 is DFQATT, CDR2 SNEGSKA (reference sequence).

About this clonotype: Since a much larger clone is just one base distant, this may be a read error. The V and J genes are TRBV4-2 and TRBJ2-1; 8 bases are a match to TRBD2. This CDR3 has 13 amino acids. The germline V gene encodes CDR1 LGHNA and CDR2 YNFKEQ. CDR3 in amino acids: CASSPRGDNVQFF. The CDR3 coding sequence is TGTGCCAGCAGCCCGCGGGGGGACAATGTGCAGTTCTTC.

The chain carries TRBV12-3 or TRBV12-4 and TRBJ2-7; TRBD1 is a possible D gene (5 bases). This CDR3 region has 13 residues. The V end lost 3 bases, the J end lost 6 bases, and 12 bases lay between the germline ends. The CDR3 reads CASSFPGRAEQYF. The DNA for the CDR3 is TGTGCCAGCAGTTTCCCCGGCAGGGCCGAGCAGTACTTC.

This rearrangement joins TRBV27 to TRBJ2-7; 7 positions match TRBD1. The CDR3 is 14 amino acids. The junction had 12 bases not matched to a gene; V was cut back by 8 bases and J by 5 bases. Germline CDR1 is MNHEY and CDR2 is SMNVEV (reference sequence). CDR3 amino acids: CASGPGTDTDEQYF. CDR3 DNA sequence: TGTGCCAGCGGACCCGGGACAGATACGGACGAGCAGTACTTC.

This clonotype has only a few counts. The chain links TRBV12-3 or TRBV12-4 to TRBJ2-5, with TRBD2 matching 9 bases. V lost 4 bases and J lost 0; bases outside the gene matches: 6. The CDR3 sequence is 16 residues long. This chain's CDR3 is CASSSTSGSHQETQYF. The CDR3 bases are TGTGCCAGCAGTTCGACTAGCGGATCCCACCAAGAGACCCAGTACTTC.

The chain couples TRBV11-2 to TRBJ2-7, with 9 nucleotides matching TRBD2. CDR1 and CDR2 (germline): SGHAT, FQNNGV. The CDR3 extends over 16 amino acids. V gave up 1 base and J gave up 3 bases; unmatched junction bases: 7. The CDR3 sequence is CASSLGGSGRFYEQYF. As DNA, the CDR3 is TGTGCCAGCAGCTTAGGGGGAAGCGGGAGGTTCTACGAGCAGTACTTC.

The J gene is TRBJ1-5, the V gene TRBV12-3 or TRBV12-4; the D gene is possibly TRBD1 (6 bases). V was shortened by 7 bases and J by 5 bases, with 18 bases between the two germline ends. The CDR3 runs 15 residues. In DNA form, the CDR3 reads TGTGCCAGCACTATAAGGGGGGCGGGGGATCAGCCCCAGCATTTT. Its translation: CASTIRGAGDQPQHF.

The chain recombines TRBV11-2 with TRBJ2-1, with a weak D call TRBD2 (5 bases). The CDR3 extends over 13 amino acids. The germline V and J ends were trimmed by 5 bases and 15 bases, with 20 bases remaining between them. Per germline, CDR1 SGHAT and CDR2 FQNNGV. The CDR3 sequence: CASSLTLSGDAFF. The CDR3, as DNA: TGTGCCAGCAGCCTAACCCTCAGCGGAGATGCGTTCTTC. Variable domain in full (rest from reference TRBV11-2 and TRBJ2-1): EAGVAQSPRYKIIEKRQSVAFWCNPISGHATLYWYQQILGQGPKLLIQFQNNGVVDDSQLPKDRFSAERLKGVDSTLKIQPAKLEDSAVYLCASSLTLSGDAFFGPGTRLTVL.